The 13 T cell receptor beta chains below come from one sample, sequenced in a study of T cell responses to AZD1222 COVID-19 vaccine. Sequencing was performed with immunoSEQ multiplex PCR; in TCRdb, only in-frame clones are kept and a portion is missing. The table includes around 120,000 clones, roughly 85% detected once. Sequenced material: peripheral blood, taken on day 0 of MenACWY control vaccination. These receptors originate from an adult in good health.

The chain has TRBV7-2 and TRBJ1-5; TRBD1 agrees at 9 bases. CDR1 and CDR2 from the germline V gene are SGHTA and FQGNSA. The V gene end was trimmed by 5 bases and the J gene end by 1 base; junction bases not matched to a gene: 6. The CDR3 length is 16 residues. CDR3 residues: CASSPQGAVSNQPQHF. The CDR3 DNA reads as TGTGCCAGCAGCCCACAGGGGGCAGTGAGCAATCAGCCCCAGCATTTT.

This rearrangement joins TRBV2 to TRBJ1-4; possibly TRBD1 for D (5 bases). The germline gives CDR1 SNHLY, CDR2 FYNNEI. The CDR3 totals 12 residues. V gave up 7 bases and J gave up 10 bases, with 13 bases separating them. In DNA, the CDR3 is TGTGCCAGCAAAGGGGTTGAAGGAAAACTGTTTTTT. This sequence encodes CASKGVEGKLFF. Full variable domain (outside the CDR3, taken from reference TRBV2 and TRBJ1-4): EPEVTQTPSHQVTQMGQEVILRCVPISNHLYFYWYRQILGQKVEFLVSFYNNEISEKSEIFDDQFSVERPDGSNFTLKIRSTKLEDSAMYFCASKGVEGKLFFGSGTQLSVL.

The J gene is TRBJ1-1, the V gene TRBV9; D remains unclear. Germline CDR1 and CDR2: SGDLS and YYNGEE. The V end lost 0 bases, the J end lost 1 base, and 7 bases lay between the germline ends. The length of the CDR3 is 14 residues. The CDR3 DNA is TGTGCCAGCAGCGTAGATTTCAGGAACACTGAAGCTTTCTTT. Translation gives CASSVDFRNTEAFF.

The V call is TRBV2, the J call TRBJ1-1; weak D call: TRBD1 (6 bases). This CDR3 comprises 12 residues. V gave up 8 bases and J gave up 5 bases, with 12 bases separating them. Looked up from germline, CDR1 is SNHLY and CDR2 is FYNNEI. The DNA of the CDR3 is TGTGCCAGCCCTGGAGGGGGTACTGAAGCTTTCTTT. Translation: CASPGGGTEAFF.

V and J are TRBV5-5 and TRBJ1-4; TRBD1 might be the D (5 bases). This CDR3 has 14 residues. The germline V gene has CDR1 SGHKS and CDR2 YYEKEE (reference sequence). The V gene lost 3 bases and the J gene lost 7 bases, with 13 bases spanning the gap. CDR3 amino acids: CASSWEGGGEKLFF. The CDR3 DNA reads TGTGCCAGCAGCTGGGAGGGTGGGGGTGAAAAACTGTTTTTT.

The V call is TRBV19, the J call TRBJ1-2, with 10 bases matching TRBD1. CDR1 and CDR2 from the germline V gene are LNHDA and SQIVND (reference sequence). The ends lost 10 bases at V and 4 bases at J; junction bases unmatched: 21. The CDR3 extends over 18 amino acids. The CDR3 DNA reads TGTGCCACCAAAGGGTCCCCGAGACAGGGGGCGCATTCCTATGGCTACACCTTC. This gives the protein CATKGSPRQGAHSYGYTF.

This chain connects TRBV5-4 to TRBJ2-7, with TRBD1 as a possible D gene (6 bases). Trimming took off 4 bases at V and 10 bases at J, with 18 bases between the two ends. The CDR3 totals 13 residues. Germline CDR1 reads SGHNT; CDR2 reads YYREEE (reference sequence). The CDR3 DNA follows: TGTGCCAGCAGCCGCAGGGGTTCCATGTTACAGTACTTC. Translating gives CASSRRGSMLQYF.

V gene TRBV24-1 combines with J gene TRBJ1-2; D is perhaps TRBD1 (5 bases). The germline V gene has CDR1 KGHDR and CDR2 SFDVKD. The CDR3 loop spans 14 amino acids. The V gene lost 3 bases and the J gene lost 2 bases, with 9 bases spanning the gap. CDR3 DNA: TGTGCCACCAGTGATATGGGGCAAAACTATGGCTACACCTTC. This sequence encodes CATSDMGQNYGYTF.

The genes are TRBV11-2 and TRBJ1-2, with TRBD1 matching over 12 bases. The J segment lost 4 bases and the V segment lost 5 bases, leaving 8 bases of the junction unmatched. Germline values: CDR1 SGHAT, CDR2 FQNNGV. The CDR3 has 16 residues. The CDR3 loop reads CASSPGTGGGIYGYTF. CDR3 nucleotides: TGTGCCAGCAGCCCGGGGACAGGGGGCGGAATCTATGGCTACACCTTC.

The chain employs TRBV24-1 and TRBJ1-5, with 9 nucleotides matching TRBD1. The CDR3 is 15 amino acids. After removal of 3 bases from V and 9 bases from J, the junction contained 8 bases not matched to a gene. In germline, CDR1 is KGHDR, CDR2 SFDVKD. CDR3 region: CATSDTGQGGRPQHF. The CDR3 region has the DNA TGTGCCACCAGTGATACGGGACAGGGAGGGAGGCCCCAGCATTTT.

The chain carries TRBV7-8 and TRBJ2-2; 9 positions match TRBD1. The V segment lost 3 bases and the J segment 4 bases; nucleotides outside the gene matches: 12. CDR3 length: 18 amino acids. CDR1 SGHVS and CDR2 FQNEAQ come from the germline V gene. CDR3 nucleotides: TGTGCCAGCAGCTTTTCCCCCGCCGGGACAGGGTTCACCGGGGAGCTGTTTTTT. Residues: CASSFSPAGTGFTGELFF.

The chain couples TRBV19 to TRBJ2-2, with D uncertain. CDR3 length equals 14 residues. The germline gives CDR1 LNHDA, CDR2 SQIVND (reference sequence). Trimming removed 3 bases from V and 7 bases from J, with 12 bases in between. The CDR3 sequence is CASSMGRNIGELFF. CDR3 sequence (DNA): TGTGCCAGTAGTATGGGTCGGAATATCGGGGAGCTGTTTTTT. Complete variable domain (other parts from reference TRBV19 and TRBJ2-2): DGGITQSPKYLFRKEGQNVTLSCEQNLNHDAMYWYRQDPGQGLRLIYYSQIVNDFQKGDIAEGYSVSREKKESFPLTVTSAQKNPTAFYLCASSMGRNIGELFFGEGSRLTVL.

V usage is TRBV28 and J usage is TRBJ1-4; 9 bases match TRBD1. Germline CDR1 MDHEN, CDR2 SYDVKM. There are 20 residues in the CDR3. After removal of 6 bases from V and 5 bases from J, the junction contained 22 bases not matched to a gene. The CDR3 region is CASSRPPQGALSVINEKLFF. The DNA for the CDR3 is TGTGCCAGCAGCCGTCCTCCACAGGGGGCGTTGAGTGTAATCAATGAAAAACTGTTTTTT.